Sequencing of this T cell receptor beta chain was carried out in a study of shared clonotypes between healthy human individuals. Findings and limits, study-wide: A handful of donors showed sharing of roughly 5% of naive CD4 clonotypes. Among non-shared clonotypes, generation probabilities were lower than among those shared by all four donors.

Researchers ran the assay at a deep level. Repertoires were generated with immunoSEQ multiplex PCR, while TCRdb's copy carries only in-frame clones and drops some. The sample has around 620,000 clones; roughly 95% are singletons. Naive CD8 isolation took CD45RO-negative cells positively selected for CCR7 and excluded terminally differentiated effector memory CD45RA+ cells. Comments on this clone: The target antigen is unknown.

This CDR3 spans 14 amino acids. V dropped 5 bases and J dropped 10; count of bases not matched to a gene: 10. From germline, CDR1 is MNHEY and CDR2 SMNVEV (reference sequence). The TCR was taken from a woman aged 25 to 45 in good health. This chain connects TRBV27 to TRBJ1-4, with TRBD1 matching 7 bases. The sequencing sample was made of naive CD8+ T cells sorted from blood. The CDR3 region is CASSTADRMGKLFF. The DNA for the CDR3 is TGTGCCAGCAGTACCGCGGACAGGATGGGAAAACTGTTTTTT.